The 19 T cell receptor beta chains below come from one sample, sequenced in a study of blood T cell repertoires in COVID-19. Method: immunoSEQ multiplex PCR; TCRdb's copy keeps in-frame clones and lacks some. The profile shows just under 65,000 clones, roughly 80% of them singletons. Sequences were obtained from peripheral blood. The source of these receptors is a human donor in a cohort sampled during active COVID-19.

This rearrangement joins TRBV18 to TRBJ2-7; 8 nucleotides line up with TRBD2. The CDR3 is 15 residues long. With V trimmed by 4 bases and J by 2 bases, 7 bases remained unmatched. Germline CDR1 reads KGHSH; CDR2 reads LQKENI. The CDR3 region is CASSQSSGLTYEQYF. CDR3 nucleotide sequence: TGTGCCAGCTCACAGTCTAGCGGGCTGACCTACGAGCAGTACTTC. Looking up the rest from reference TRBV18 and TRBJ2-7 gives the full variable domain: NAGVMQNPRHLVRRRGQEARLRCSPMKGHSHVYWYRQLPEEGLKFMVYLQKENIIDESGMPKERFSAEFPKEGPSILRIQQVVRGDSAAYFCASSQSSGLTYEQYFGPGTRLTVT.

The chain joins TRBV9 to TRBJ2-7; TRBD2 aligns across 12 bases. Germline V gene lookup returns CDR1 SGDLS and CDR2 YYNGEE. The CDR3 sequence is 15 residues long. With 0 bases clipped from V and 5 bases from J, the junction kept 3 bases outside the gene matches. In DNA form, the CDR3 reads TGTGCCAGCAGCGTAGGACTAGCGGGGGATCACGAGCAGTACTTC. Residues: CASSVGLAGDHEQYF.

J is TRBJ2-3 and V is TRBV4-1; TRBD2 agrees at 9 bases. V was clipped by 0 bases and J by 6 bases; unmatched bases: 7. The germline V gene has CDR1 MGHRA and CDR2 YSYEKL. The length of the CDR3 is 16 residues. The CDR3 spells CASSQDWGLASDTQYF. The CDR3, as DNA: TGCGCCAGCAGCCAAGACTGGGGACTAGCATCGGATACGCAGTATTTT.

CDR3 sequence reads: CASSVLTGVDSPLHF. In DNA, the CDR3 is TGCGCCAGCAGCGTCCTGACAGGCGTAGATTCACCCCTCCACTTT. The chain carries TRBV5-1 and TRBJ1-6; possibly TRBD1 for D (6 bases). Germline loops: CDR1 SGHRS, CDR2 YFSETQ. The CDR3 extends over 15 amino acids. The ends were cut back, 4 bases at V and 8 bases at J, with 16 bases in the middle.

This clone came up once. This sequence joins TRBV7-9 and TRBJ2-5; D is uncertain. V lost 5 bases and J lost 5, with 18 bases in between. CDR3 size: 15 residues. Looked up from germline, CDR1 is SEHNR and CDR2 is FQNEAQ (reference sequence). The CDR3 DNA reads TGTGCCAGCAGCCCCCCGCGATCGGGTTCCGAGACCCAGTACTTC. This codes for CASSPPRSGSETQYF.

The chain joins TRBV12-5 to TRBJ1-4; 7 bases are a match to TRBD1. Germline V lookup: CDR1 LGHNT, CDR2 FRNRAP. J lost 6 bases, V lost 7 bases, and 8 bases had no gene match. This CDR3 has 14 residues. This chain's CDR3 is CASALTGRYEKLFF. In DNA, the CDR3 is TGTGCTAGTGCCCTGACAGGGAGGTATGAAAAACTGTTTTTT.

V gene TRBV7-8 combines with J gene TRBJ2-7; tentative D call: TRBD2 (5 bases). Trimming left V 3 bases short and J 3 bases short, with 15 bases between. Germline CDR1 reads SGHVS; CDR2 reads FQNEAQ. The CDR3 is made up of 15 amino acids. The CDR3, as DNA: TGTGCCAGCAGCTTGTCTAGGGTAGGGAGCTACGAGCAGTACTTC. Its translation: CASSLSRVGSYEQYF.

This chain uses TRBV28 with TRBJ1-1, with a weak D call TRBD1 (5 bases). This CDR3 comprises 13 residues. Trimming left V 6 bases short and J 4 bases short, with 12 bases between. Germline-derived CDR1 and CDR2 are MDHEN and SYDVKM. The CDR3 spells CASRSQGVTEAFF. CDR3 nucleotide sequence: TGTGCCAGCAGATCTCAGGGTGTCACTGAAGCTTTCTTT. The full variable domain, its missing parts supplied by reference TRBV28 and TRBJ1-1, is DVKVTQSSRYLVKRTGEKVFLECVQDMDHENMFWYRQDPGLGLRLIYFSYDVKMKEKGDIPEGYSVSREKKERFSLILESASTNQTSMYLCASRSQGVTEAFFGQGTRLTVV.

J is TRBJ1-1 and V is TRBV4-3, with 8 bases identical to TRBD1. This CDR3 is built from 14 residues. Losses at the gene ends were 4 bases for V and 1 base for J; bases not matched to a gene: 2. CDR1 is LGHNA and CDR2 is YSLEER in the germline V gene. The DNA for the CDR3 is TGCGCCAGCAGCCGACAGGGGACGAACACTGAAGCTTTCTTT. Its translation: CASSRQGTNTEAFF.

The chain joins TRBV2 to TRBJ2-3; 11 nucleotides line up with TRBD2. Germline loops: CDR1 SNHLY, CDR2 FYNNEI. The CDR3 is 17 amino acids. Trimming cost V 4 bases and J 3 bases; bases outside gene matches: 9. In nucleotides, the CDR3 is TGTGCCAGCAGTGGTTTGGCTAGCGGGGGGCGGACAGATACGCAGTATTTT. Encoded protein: CASSGLASGGRTDTQYF.

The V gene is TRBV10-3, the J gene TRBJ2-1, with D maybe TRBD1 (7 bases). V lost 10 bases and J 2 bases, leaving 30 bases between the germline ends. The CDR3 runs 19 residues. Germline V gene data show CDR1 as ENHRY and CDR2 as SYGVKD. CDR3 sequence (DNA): TGTGCCACCAGGGGCCGGGACAGTCTATTAGGGGGGACCTACAATGAGCAGTTCTTC. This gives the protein CATRGRDSLLGGTYNEQFF.

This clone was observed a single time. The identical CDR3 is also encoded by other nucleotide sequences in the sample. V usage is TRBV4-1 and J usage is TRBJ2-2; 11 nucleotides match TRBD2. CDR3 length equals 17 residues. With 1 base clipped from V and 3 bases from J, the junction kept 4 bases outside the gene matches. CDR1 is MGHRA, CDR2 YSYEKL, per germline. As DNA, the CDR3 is TGCGCCAGCAGCCAAGCGGTAGCGGGGGGGCACACCGGGGAGCTGTTTTTT. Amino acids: CASSQAVAGGHTGELFF.

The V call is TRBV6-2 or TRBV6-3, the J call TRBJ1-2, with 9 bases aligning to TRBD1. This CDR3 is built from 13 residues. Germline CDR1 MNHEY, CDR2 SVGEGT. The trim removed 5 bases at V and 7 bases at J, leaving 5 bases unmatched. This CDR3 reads CASSTGQGSGYTF. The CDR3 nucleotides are TGTGCCAGCAGTACAGGACAGGGGTCTGGCTACACCTTC.

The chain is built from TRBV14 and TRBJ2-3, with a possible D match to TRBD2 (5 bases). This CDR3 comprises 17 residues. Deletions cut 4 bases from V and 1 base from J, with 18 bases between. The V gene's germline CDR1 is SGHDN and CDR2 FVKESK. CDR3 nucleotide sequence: TGTGCCAGCAGCCCCCGGAGGCCGTTTCGTGGCACAGATACGCAGTATTTT. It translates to CASSPRRPFRGTDTQYF. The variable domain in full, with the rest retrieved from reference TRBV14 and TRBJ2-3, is EAGVTQFPSHSVIEKGQTVTLRCDPISGHDNLYWYRRVMGKEIKFLLHFVKESKQDESGMPNNRFLAERTGGTYSTLKVQPAELEDSGVYFCASSPRRPFRGTDTQYFGPGTRLTVL.

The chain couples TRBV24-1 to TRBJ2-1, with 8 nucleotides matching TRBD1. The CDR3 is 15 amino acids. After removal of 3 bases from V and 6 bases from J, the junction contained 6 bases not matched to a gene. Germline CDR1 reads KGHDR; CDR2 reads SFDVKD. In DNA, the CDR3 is TGTGCCACCAGTGATCCCTCCGGGACAGGCAATGAGCAGTTCTTC. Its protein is CATSDPSGTGNEQFF.

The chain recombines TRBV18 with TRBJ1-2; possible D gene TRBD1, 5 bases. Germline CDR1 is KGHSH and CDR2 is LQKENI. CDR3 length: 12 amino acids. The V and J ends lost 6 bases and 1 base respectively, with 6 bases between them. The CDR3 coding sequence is TGTGCCAGCTCCGACAGTAACTATGGCTACACCTTC. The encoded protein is CASSDSNYGYTF.

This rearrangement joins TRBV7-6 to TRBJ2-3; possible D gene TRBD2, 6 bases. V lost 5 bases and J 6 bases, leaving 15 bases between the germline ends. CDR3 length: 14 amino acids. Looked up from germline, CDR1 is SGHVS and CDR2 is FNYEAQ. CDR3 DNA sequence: TGTGCCAGCAGCGCGCGGGGATGGGCGGATACGCAGTATTTT. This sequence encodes CASSARGWADTQYF.

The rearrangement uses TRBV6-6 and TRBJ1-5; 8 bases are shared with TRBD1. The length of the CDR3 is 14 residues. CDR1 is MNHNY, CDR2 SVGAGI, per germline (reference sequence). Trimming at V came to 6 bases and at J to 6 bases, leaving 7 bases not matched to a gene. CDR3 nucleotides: TGTGCCAGCAGGGACGACAGGGGAGGTCAGCCCCAGCATTTT. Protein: CASRDDRGGQPQHF.

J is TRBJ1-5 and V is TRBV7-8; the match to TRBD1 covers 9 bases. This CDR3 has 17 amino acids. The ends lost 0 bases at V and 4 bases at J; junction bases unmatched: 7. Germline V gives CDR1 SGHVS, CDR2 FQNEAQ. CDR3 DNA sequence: TGTGCCAGCAGCTTAGCTCGAGGGACAGGGATAAATCAGCCCCAGCATTTT. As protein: CASSLARGTGINQPQHF.